Listed below are T cell receptor beta chains from one sample, sequenced in a study of pediatric ulcerative colitis. The table came from immunoSEQ multiplex PCR; TCRdb's copy has only in-frame clones and leaves some out. The sample holds about 64,000 clones, approximately 87% seen once. Material for sequencing was blood. The receptors were sampled from a boy aged 10-17 years with severe ulcerative colitis. The CDR3 runs from the conserved cysteine through the conserved F or W. D genes are given only for firm matches. Size is stated for part of the rows, as once, few or many counts, or as a class when the clone is expanded.

clone size,J gene,D gene,V gene,CDR3 DNA,CDR3 protein
once,TRBJ1-5,-,TRBV25-1,TGTGCCAGCAGTGGTGACATGAGCAATCAGCCCCAGCATTTT,CASSGDMSNQPQHF
-,TRBJ2-7,-,TRBV18,TGTGCCAGCTCCCAGGGTTTCCCCCGTTCCTACGAGCAGTACTTC,CASSQGFPRSYEQYF
-,TRBJ2-7,-,TRBV11-2,TGTGCCAGCAGCTACGGGGCTCTAGGGGCCTACGAGCAGTACTTC,CASSYGALGAYEQYF
-,TRBJ1-4,-,TRBV19,TGTGCCAGTAGTTCACCTGCAGGACTAGGGAATGAAAAACTGTTTTTT,CASSSPAGLGNEKLFF
-,TRBJ2-7,TRBD1,TRBV6-6,TGTGCCAGCAGGGTCACAGGGGGCGAGCAGTACTTC,CASRVTGGEQYF
-,TRBJ2-5,TRBD1,TRBV19,TGTGCCAGTAGTATTTCGGGACAGGGGGCCGAGACCCAGTACTTC,CASSISGQGAETQYF
-,TRBJ2-1,TRBD2,TRBV5-4,TGTGCCAGCAGCACCCAACAAGGGACTAGCGGGAGGGCCCCGTTCTTC,CASSTQQGTSGRAPFF
-,TRBJ2-3,-,TRBV7-9,TGTGCCAGCAGCCCGCGGGCGGAGGAAGATACGCAGTATTTT,CASSPRAEEDTQYF
-,TRBJ2-7,-,TRBV2,TGTGCCAGCAGTGAACAGTCCGGGGTCCGCTCCTACGAGCAGTACTTC,CASSEQSGVRSYEQYF
-,TRBJ1-2,-,TRBV5-1,TGCGCCAGCAGCTTGGCGGGGATAGGCTACACCTTC,CASSLAGIGYTF
-,TRBJ2-2,TRBD1,TRBV28,TGTGCCAGCCTGAGCCCGGACAGGATGAACACCGGGGAGCTGTTTTTT,CASLSPDRMNTGELFF